These T cell receptor beta chains were read from a single sample in a study of early stage breast cancer tumors. Profiling relied on immunoSEQ multiplex PCR, and the TCRdb table lists in-frame clones only, not all of them. Here the sample spans around 50,000 clones, approximately 80% being singletons. What was sequenced was blood. These receptors all stem from a person in their fifties with breast cancer. CDR3s include the opening cysteine and the closing phenylalanine or tryptophan. A D gene is named only where the DNA matches it firmly. Size tells how often a clone was seen (once, few, many) or the class of an expanded clone, and some rows leave it out.

>TRBJ2-2|TRBV4-3|.|medium-sized
CASSQDQGIPGELFF
TGCGCCAGCAGCCAAGATCAGGGAATCCCCGGGGAGCTGTTTTTT
>TRBJ2-7|TRBV7-9|TRBD2|.
CASSTRGGISYEQYF
TGTGCCAGCAGCACCCGGGGGGGGATCTCCTACGAGCAGTACTTC
>TRBJ1-4|TRBV29-1|TRBD1|once
CSVVARGKEKLFF
TGCAGCGTTGTAGCCAGGGGGAAGGAAAAACTGTTTTTT
>TRBJ2-7|TRBV30|.|few
CAWRSTGGRYEQYF
TGTGCCTGGAGGTCGACAGGTGGGAGATACGAGCAGTACTTC
>TRBJ1-4|TRBV9|.|.
CASSVEGRGGEKLFF
TGTGCCAGCAGCGTAGAGGGGAGAGGAGGTGAAAAACTGTTTTTT
>TRBJ1-2|TRBV29-1|.|few
CSVETRSYGYTF
TGCAGCGTTGAAACAAGGTCCTATGGCTACACCTTC
>TRBJ1-1|TRBV9|TRBD1|few
CASSVRGQGTEAFF
TGTGCCAGCAGCGTCAGGGGACAGGGGACTGAAGCTTTCTTT
>TRBJ2-7|TRBV7-2|.|.
CASSLVDSFSREQYF
TGTGCCAGCAGCTTAGTAGACAGCTTTTCACGGGAGCAGTACTTC
>TRBJ1-6|TRBV2|.|.
CASRLQGLPGTPLHF
TGTGCCAGCAGGCTTCAGGGGTTACCAGGGACACCCCTCCACTTT
>TRBJ2-1|TRBV5-4|.|.
CASSLTLALATHEQFF
TGTGCCAGCAGCCTAACACTAGCCCTTGCCACCCATGAGCAGTTCTTC
>TRBJ1-5|TRBV19|TRBD1|.
CASRDRINQPQHF
TGTGCCAGCCGGGACAGAATAAATCAGCCCCAGCATTTT
>TRBJ1-3|TRBV30|.|few
CAWSTGLDGNTIYF
TGTGCCTGGAGTACAGGGCTGGATGGAAACACCATATATTTT
>TRBJ1-3|TRBV7-9|.|.
CASSKTEYSGNTIYF
TGTGCCAGCAGCAAAACAGAGTACTCTGGAAACACCATATATTTT
>TRBJ2-3|TRBV19|.|.
CASSQQSDTQYF
TGTGCCAGTAGCCAACAGTCAGATACGCAGTATTTT
>TRBJ2-2|TRBV14|.|.
CASSQVRPQSPGELFF
TGTGCCAGCAGCCAAGTTCGTCCCCAGTCGCCCGGGGAGCTGTTTTTT